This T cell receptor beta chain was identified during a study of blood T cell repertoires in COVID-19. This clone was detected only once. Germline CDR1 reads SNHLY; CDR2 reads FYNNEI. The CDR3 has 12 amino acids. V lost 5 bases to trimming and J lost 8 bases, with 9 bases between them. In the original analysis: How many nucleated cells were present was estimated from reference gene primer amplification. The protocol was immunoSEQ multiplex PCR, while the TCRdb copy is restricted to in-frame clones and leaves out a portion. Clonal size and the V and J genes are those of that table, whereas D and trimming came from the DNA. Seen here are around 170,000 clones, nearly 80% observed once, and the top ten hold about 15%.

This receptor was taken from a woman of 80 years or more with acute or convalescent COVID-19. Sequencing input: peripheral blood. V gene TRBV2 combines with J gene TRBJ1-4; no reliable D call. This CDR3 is CASSREEEKLFF. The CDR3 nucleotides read TGTGCCAGCAGTCGCGAAGAAGAAAAACTGTTTTTT.